The clone carrying this T cell receptor (beta chain) came up a few times. The antigen remains undetermined. The data originate from a study of response to subunit inactivated influenza vaccine. Findings and limits, study-wide: Authors suggested few new T cells are recruited by each seasonal influenza vaccination.

The CDR3 has 15 residues. V lost 3 bases and J lost 6, with 18 bases in between. Germline CDR1 reads DFQATT; CDR2 reads SNEGSKA (reference sequence). MiXCR, applied by TCRdb to the RT-PCR reads, yields one record per CDR3 protein. The table has over 650,000 distinct CDR3 sequences, around 20% seen once. The sample in question was PBMCs from blood, obtained 5 days after vaccination. The chain combines TRBV20-1 with TRBJ2-1; D may be TRBD2 (5 bases). The receptor's source is a man aged 45 to 65 who received an inactivated influenza vaccine. The CDR3 nucleotides are TGCAGTGCTAGGCCCCTCCGCCCGAGGGCCAATGAGCAGTTCTTC. Amino acid sequence: CSARPLRPRANEQFF.